This T cell receptor (beta chain) is drawn from a study of T cells after yellow fever vaccination. Background on the study: Fractions low in cell number were prepared with SMART-Seq v4 Ultra Low Input. Findings of the study overall: By day 5 rather than day 15, the secondary response had peaked, though it was weaker. Sorted repertoires could include abundant contaminating clonotypes from bulk cells.

TCRdb redid the calling of the 5' RACE reads with MiXCR, one entry per CDR3 protein. The sample has about 630,000 distinct CDR3 sequences; 9% to 15% are singletons. V was shortened by 5 bases and J by 4 bases, with 11 bases between the two germline ends. In germline, CDR1 is SSHAT, CDR2 FNYEAQ (reference sequence). This CDR3 is built from 14 residues. The table lists this clonotype with a few counts. The antigen remains unidentified. The material sequenced was PBMCs, taken on the day of the yellow fever booster vaccination. The chain is built from TRBV7-7 and TRBJ2-2; D is ambiguous. The origin of this receptor is a man aged 30-40 years who received the YFV17D yellow fever vaccine. CDR3 protein: CASSLDSVTGELFF. CDR3 in DNA: TGTGCCAGCAGCCTTGATAGTGTCACCGGGGAGCTGTTTTTT.